The 19 T cell receptor beta chains presented below share a single source sample, sequenced in a study of human T cells and chemical hapten exposure. Sample time point: pre-sensitization, week 0. Treatment indicated: therapeutic diphenylcyclopropenone sensitization with weekly scalp DPC. TCRdb called the RACE reads again in MiXCR, with one record for every CDR3 protein. The table has about 92,000 distinct CDR3 sequences, about 8.9% seen once. This specimen was whole blood, taken in connection with sensitization to the hapten diphenylcyclopropenone (DPC). The receptors shown here come from a woman aged 40 to 55 with alopecia areata. Some clones in this sample may be carry-over from other donors' samples.

In its sample, this clonotype was seen many times. The chain couples TRBV7-9 to TRBJ2-7; TRBD1 aligns across 7 bases. Looked up from germline, CDR1 is SEHNR and CDR2 is FQNEAQ (reference sequence). V shed 5 bases, J shed 2 bases, and the junction held 6 bases outside the gene matches. This CDR3 is 14 amino acids long. CDR3 protein: CASSIRDRAYEQYF. CDR3 in DNA: TGTGCCAGCAGCATCCGGGACAGAGCCTACGAGCAGTACTTC.

This clonotype was recorded a few times. V usage is TRBV10-3 and J usage is TRBJ2-2; 11 bases are shared with TRBD2. Germline V gene lookup returns CDR1 ENHRY and CDR2 SYGVKD. This CDR3 spans 18 amino acids. The V gene end was trimmed by 2 bases and the J gene end by 4 bases; junction bases not matched to a gene: 9. The CDR3 protein is CAISEEGSGGARTGELFF. The CDR3 coding sequence is TGTGCCATCAGTGAGGAAGGTAGCGGGGGGGCTCGCACCGGGGAGCTGTTTTTT.

The J gene is TRBJ1-5, the V gene TRBV19, with no clear D. Germline V CDR1 and CDR2: LNHDA, SQIVND (reference sequence). Trimming stripped 5 bases from V and 6 bases from J, with 8 bases between. The CDR3 is made up of 12 amino acids. The CDR3 loop is CASSRTFQPQHF. In DNA, the CDR3 is TGTGCCAGTAGTCGGACTTTTCAGCCCCAGCATTTT.

The chain couples TRBV13 to TRBJ2-7, with D maybe TRBD2 (6 bases). V was pared by 5 bases and J by 0 bases, with 11 bases between. Germline loops: CDR1 PRHDT, CDR2 FYEKMQ (reference sequence). CDR3 length: 14 amino acids. The CDR3 coding sequence is TGTGCCAGCAGCGTTAGCGGTTCCTCCTACGAGCAGTACTTC. This translates into CASSVSGSSYEQYF.

This clonotype was counted between two and nine times. The chain has TRBV5-8 and TRBJ2-2; D is ambiguous. V was pared by 4 bases and J by 4 bases, with 14 bases between. The CDR3 length is 15 residues. Germline V gene lookup returns CDR1 SGHTS and CDR2 YDEGEE. CDR3 amino acids: CASSPRSTGTGELFF. The DNA of the CDR3 is TGTGCCAGCAGCCCGAGGAGCACCGGCACCGGGGAGCTGTTTTTT.

Ten or more counts support this clonotype. The chain is built from TRBV29-1 and TRBJ2-3; TRBD1 is a possible D gene (6 bases). Trimming left V 6 bases short and J 4 bases short, with 11 bases between. CDR3 length: 12 residues. Germline V CDR1 and CDR2: SQVTM, ANQGSEA. Here the CDR3 reads CSVREGADTQYF. CDR3 nucleotides: TGCAGCGTCCGAGAGGGGGCAGATACGCAGTATTTT.

This clonotype has a handful of counts. The V call is TRBV30, the J call TRBJ2-1, with D possibly TRBD2 on 5 matching bases. V was clipped by 0 bases and J by 6 bases, with 12 bases between them. CDR1 and CDR2 (germline): GTSNPN, SVGIG (reference sequence). The CDR3 is made up of 14 amino acids. The CDR3 region is CAWSVPKRRNEQFF. The CDR3, as DNA: TGTGCCTGGAGTGTACCTAAGCGGCGCAATGAGCAGTTCTTC.

Comments on this clonotype: Sequence at one end of the junction differs from germline and may be a read error. V usage is TRBV15 and J usage is TRBJ1-1; D perhaps matches TRBD1 (5 bases). Per germline, CDR1 LNHNV and CDR2 YYDKDF (reference sequence). The CDR3 has 13 amino acids. The CDR3 loop reads CATTRWGYTEAFF. The CDR3 DNA reads as TGTGCCACCACCAGATGGGGGTACACTGAAGCTTTCTTT.

This clonotype occurred many times. This chain joins TRBV25-1 and TRBJ1-6; tentatively, D is TRBD1 (5 bases). Germline CDR1 MGHDK, CDR2 SYGVNS. The CDR3 length is 13 residues. Deletions cut 4 bases from V and 9 bases from J, with 10 bases between. Here the CDR3 DNA reads TGTGCCAGCAGTGGCGGGACTACTTCACCCCTCCACTTT. This encodes CASSGGTTSPLHF.

This clonotype was found a few times. The J gene is TRBJ1-5, the V gene TRBV7-2, with 7 bases fitting TRBD1. V was pared by 1 base and J by 7 bases, with 13 bases of the junction left unmatched. The CDR3 is made up of 17 amino acids. The germline gives CDR1 SGHTA, CDR2 FQGNSA. The CDR3 is CASSLVGGGATTQPQHF. DNA of the CDR3: TGTGCCAGCAGCTTAGTGGGAGGGGGCGCGACGACGCAGCCCCAGCATTTT.

The rearrangement uses TRBV2 and TRBJ2-6; 8 bases are shared with TRBD1. This CDR3 is built from 16 residues. Looked up from germline, CDR1 is SNHLY and CDR2 is FYNNEI. Trimming at V came to 8 bases and at J to 0 bases, leaving 6 bases not matched to a gene. This CDR3 reads CASGRDRLSGANVLTF. CDR3 DNA: TGTGCCAGCGGGCGGGACAGGCTCTCTGGGGCCAACGTCCTGACTTTC.

This clonotype was recorded at least ten times. This chain connects TRBV7-9 to TRBJ1-5; no clear D gene. CDR3 length equals 13 residues. In germline, CDR1 is SEHNR, CDR2 FQNEAQ (reference sequence). V was shortened by 8 bases and J by 6 bases, with 14 bases between the two germline ends. CDR3 region: CASSMTVPQPQHF. In DNA, the CDR3 is TGTGCCAGCTCGATGACGGTCCCTCAGCCCCAGCATTTT.

Ten or more counts support this clonotype. The chain uses TRBV6-2 or TRBV6-3 and TRBJ2-2; the D gene is possibly TRBD2 (5 bases). Trimming left V 6 bases short and J 6 bases short, with 11 bases between. The CDR3 is 13 amino acids. The germline gives CDR1 MNHEY, CDR2 SVGEGT. CDR3 DNA: TGTGCCAGCAGCCTTAGCGAGGCCGGGGAGCTGTTTTTT. The encoded protein is CASSLSEAGELFF.

The CDR3 coding sequence is TGCGCCACTCCGACGGTTGGCCAGCCCCAGCATTTT. Translated: CATPTVGQPQHF. The genes are TRBV10-1 and TRBJ1-5; D is uncertain. The V end was cut by 10 bases, the J end by 7 bases, with 14 bases between. Per the germline V gene, CDR1 is WNHNN and CDR2 is SYGVQD (reference sequence). The CDR3 is 12 residues long.

This clonotype was counted ten times or more. The rearrangement links TRBV6-2 or TRBV6-3 to TRBJ1-5, with D unresolved. CDR3 length: 13 amino acids. From germline, CDR1 is MNHEY and CDR2 SVGEGT. Trimming took off 2 bases at V and 6 bases at J, with 8 bases between the two ends. The CDR3 sequence: CASSYMGGQPQHF. The CDR3 DNA follows: TGTGCCAGCAGTTACATGGGCGGTCAGCCCCAGCATTTT.

The chain is built from TRBV4-1 and TRBJ2-7, with a tentative D call TRBD1 (6 bases). Trimming stripped 8 bases from V and 2 bases from J, with 10 bases between. The CDR3 is 12 residues long. Germline CDR1 is MGHRA and CDR2 is YSYEKL. The CDR3 protein is CASGQGPYEQYF. The CDR3 DNA sequence: TGCGCCAGCGGGCAGGGGCCCTACGAGCAGTACTTC.

This clonotype was counted many times. CDR3 coding DNA: TGTGCCAGTAGTCCCCTTTGGGAGAATGATGAGCAGTTCTTC. It encodes CASSPLWENDEQFF. The V gene is TRBV19, the J gene TRBJ2-1; possibly TRBD2 for D (5 bases). From germline, CDR1 is LNHDA and CDR2 SQIVND (reference sequence). V lost 5 bases to trimming and J lost 8 bases, with 16 bases between them. CDR3 length equals 14 residues.

This clonotype showed up many times. The J gene is TRBJ2-3, the V gene TRBV20-1; 8 nucleotides align to TRBD1. V lost 6 bases to trimming and J lost 4 bases; unmatched junction nucleotides: 12. Looked up from germline, CDR1 is DFQATT and CDR2 is SNEGSKA (reference sequence). The length of the CDR3 is 15 residues. For the CDR3, the DNA is TGCAGTGCCACGGGGACAGGCTTTCGGGCAGATACGCAGTATTTT. Its translation: CSATGTGFRADTQYF.

The rearrangement joins TRBV24-1 to TRBJ1-1, with D tentatively TRBD1 (6 bases). Germline lookup yields CDR1 KGHDR and CDR2 SFDVKD. Trimming took off 9 bases at V and 3 bases at J, with 10 bases between the two ends. This CDR3 region has 12 residues. The CDR3 coding sequence is TGTGCCACCTCGGGGACACACACTGAAGCTTTCTTT. Encoded protein: CATSGTHTEAFF.